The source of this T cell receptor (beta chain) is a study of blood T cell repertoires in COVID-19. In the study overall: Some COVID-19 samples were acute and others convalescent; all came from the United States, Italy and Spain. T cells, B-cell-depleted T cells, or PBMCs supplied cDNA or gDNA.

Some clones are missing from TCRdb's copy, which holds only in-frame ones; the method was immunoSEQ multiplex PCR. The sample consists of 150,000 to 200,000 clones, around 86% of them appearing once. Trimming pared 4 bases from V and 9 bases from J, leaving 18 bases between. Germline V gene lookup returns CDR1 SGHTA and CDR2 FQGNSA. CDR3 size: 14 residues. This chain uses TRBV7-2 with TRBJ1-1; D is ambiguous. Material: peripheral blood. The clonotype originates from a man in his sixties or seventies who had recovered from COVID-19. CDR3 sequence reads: CASSSPGLTGKAFF. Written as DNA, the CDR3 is TGTGCCAGCAGCTCGCCGGGTCTTACTGGAAAAGCTTTCTTT. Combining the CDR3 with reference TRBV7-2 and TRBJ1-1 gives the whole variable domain GAGVSQSPSNKVTEKGKDVELRCDPISGHTALYWYRQSLGQGLEFLIYFQGNSAPDKSGLPSDRFSAERTGGSVSTLTIQRTQQEDSAVYLCASSSPGLTGKAFFGQGTRLTVV.